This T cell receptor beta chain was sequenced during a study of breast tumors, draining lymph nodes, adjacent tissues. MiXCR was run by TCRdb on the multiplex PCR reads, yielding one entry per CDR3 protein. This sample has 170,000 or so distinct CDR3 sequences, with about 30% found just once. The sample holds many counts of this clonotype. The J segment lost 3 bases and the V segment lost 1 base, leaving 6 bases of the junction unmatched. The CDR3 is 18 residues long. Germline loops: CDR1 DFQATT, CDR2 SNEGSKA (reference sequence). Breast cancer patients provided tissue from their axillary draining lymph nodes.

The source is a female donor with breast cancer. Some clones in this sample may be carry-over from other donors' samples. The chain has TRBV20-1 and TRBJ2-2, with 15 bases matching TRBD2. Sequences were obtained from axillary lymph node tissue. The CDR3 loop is CSARAWTSGGDYTGELFF. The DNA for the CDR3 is TGCAGTGCTAGAGCGTGGACTAGCGGGGGGGATTACACCGGGGAGCTGTTTTTT.